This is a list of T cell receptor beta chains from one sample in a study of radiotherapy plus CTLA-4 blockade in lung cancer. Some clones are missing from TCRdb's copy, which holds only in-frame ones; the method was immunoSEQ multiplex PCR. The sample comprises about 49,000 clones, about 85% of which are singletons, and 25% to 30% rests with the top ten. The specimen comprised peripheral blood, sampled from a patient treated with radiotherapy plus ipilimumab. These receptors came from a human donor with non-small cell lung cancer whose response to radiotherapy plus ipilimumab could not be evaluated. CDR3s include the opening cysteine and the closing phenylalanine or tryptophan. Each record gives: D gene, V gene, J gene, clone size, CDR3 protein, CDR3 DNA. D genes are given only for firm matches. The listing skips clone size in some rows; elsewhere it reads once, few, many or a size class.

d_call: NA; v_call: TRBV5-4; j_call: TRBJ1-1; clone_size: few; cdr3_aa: CASSPLGQNTEAFF; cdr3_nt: TGTGCCAGCAGCCCCCTGGGACAGAACACTGAAGCTTTCTTT
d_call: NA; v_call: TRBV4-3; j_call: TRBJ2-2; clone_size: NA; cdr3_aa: CASSQDRGTGELFF; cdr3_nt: TGCGCCAGCAGCCAAGATCGGGGGACCGGGGAGCTGTTTTTT
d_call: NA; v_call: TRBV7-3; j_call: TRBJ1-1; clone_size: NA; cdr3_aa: CASSLTPGNTEAFF; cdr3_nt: TGTGCCAGCAGCTTAACTCCAGGGAACACTGAAGCTTTCTTT
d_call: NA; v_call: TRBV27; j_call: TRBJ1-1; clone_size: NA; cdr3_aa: CASSTSPTSLNTEAFF; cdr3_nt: TGTGCCAGCAGTACCAGCCCGACATCCCTGAACACTGAAGCTTTCTTT
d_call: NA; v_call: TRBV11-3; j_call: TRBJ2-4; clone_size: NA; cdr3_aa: CASSSQGAKNIQYF; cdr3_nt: TGTGCCAGCAGCTCGCAGGGGGCCAAAAACATTCAGTACTTC
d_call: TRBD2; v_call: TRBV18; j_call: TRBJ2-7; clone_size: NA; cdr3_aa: CASSPPTLAGVEQYF; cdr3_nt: TGTGCCAGCTCACCACCGACGCTAGCGGGAGTCGAGCAGTACTTC
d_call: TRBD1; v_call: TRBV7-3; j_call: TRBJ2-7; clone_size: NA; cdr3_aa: CASSSTGGYEQYF; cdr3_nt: TGTGCCAGCAGCTCGACAGGGGGCTACGAGCAGTACTTC
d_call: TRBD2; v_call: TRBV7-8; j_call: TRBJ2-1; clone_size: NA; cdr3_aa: CASSLGGGGRSEQFF; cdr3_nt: TGTGCCAGCAGCTTAGGCGGGGGAGGAAGGAGTGAGCAGTTCTTC
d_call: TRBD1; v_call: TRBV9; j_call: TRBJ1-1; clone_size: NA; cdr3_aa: CASSITGAANTEAFF; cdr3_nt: TGTGCCAGCAGCATAACAGGGGCGGCGAACACTGAAGCTTTCTTT
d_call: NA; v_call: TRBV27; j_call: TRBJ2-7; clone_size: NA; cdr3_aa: CASRSVGGGLDEQYF; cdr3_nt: TGTGCCAGCCGATCAGTAGGAGGGGGCCTTGACGAGCAGTACTTC
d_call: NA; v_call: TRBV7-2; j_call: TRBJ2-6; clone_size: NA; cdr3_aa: CASSFVRSGANVLTF; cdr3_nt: TGTGCCAGCAGCTTTGTCCGCTCTGGGGCCAACGTCCTGACTTTC
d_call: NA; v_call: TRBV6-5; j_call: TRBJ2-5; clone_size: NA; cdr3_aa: CASRRGGETQYF; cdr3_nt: TGTGCCAGCAGGAGGGGGGGAGAGACCCAGTACTTC
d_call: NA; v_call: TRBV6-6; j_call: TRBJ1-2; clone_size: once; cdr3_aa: CASRSSAVNGYTF; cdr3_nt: TGTGCCAGCAGGAGTTCAGCGGTGAATGGCTACACCTTC
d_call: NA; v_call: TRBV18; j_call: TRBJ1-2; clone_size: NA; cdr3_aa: CASSTPGSGYTF; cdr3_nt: TGTGCCAGCTCGACCCCGGGGTCGGGCTACACCTTC
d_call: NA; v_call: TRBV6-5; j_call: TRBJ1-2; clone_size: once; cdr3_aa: CASSYFRTDLNYGYTF; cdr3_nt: TGTGCCAGCAGTTACTTTAGGACAGACCTAAACTATGGCTACACCTTC
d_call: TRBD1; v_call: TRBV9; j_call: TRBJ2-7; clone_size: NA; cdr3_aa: CASSVLPGTVAYEQYF; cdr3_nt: TGTGCCAGCAGCGTACTCCCCGGGACAGTTGCATACGAGCAGTACTTC
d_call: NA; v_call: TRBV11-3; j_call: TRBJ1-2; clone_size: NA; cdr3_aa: CASRLKKTGRATANYGYTF; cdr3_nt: TGTGCCAGCAGGTTAAAAAAGACAGGACGGGCTACTGCTAACTATGGCTACACCTTC
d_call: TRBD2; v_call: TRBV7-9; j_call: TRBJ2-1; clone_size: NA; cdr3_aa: CASSLSGRASEQFF; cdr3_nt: TGTGCCAGCAGCCTTAGCGGGAGGGCCAGCGAGCAGTTCTTC
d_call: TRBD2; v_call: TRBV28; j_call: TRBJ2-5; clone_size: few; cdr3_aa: CSVWTSGRQETQYF; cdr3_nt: TGTTCCGTTTGGACTAGCGGCCGCCAAGAGACCCAGTACTTC
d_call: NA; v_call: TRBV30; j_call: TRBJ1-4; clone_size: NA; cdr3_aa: CAWEGEKLFF; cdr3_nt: TGTGCCTGGGAGGGTGAAAAACTGTTTTTT
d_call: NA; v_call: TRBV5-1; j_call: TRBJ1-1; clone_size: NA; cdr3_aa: CASSFSGLNTEAFF; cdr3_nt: TGCGCCAGCAGCTTTAGCGGGTTGAACACTGAAGCTTTCTTT
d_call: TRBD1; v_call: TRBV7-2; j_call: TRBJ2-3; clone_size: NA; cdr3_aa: CASSPTGTGAFSTTDTQYF; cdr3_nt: TGTGCCAGCAGCCCGACCGGGACAGGGGCCTTTTCGACCACAGATACGCAGTATTTT
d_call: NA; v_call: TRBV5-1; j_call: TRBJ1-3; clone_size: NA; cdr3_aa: CASSLARTGSGNTIYF; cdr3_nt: TGCGCCAGCAGCTTGGCGCGCACGGGCTCTGGAAACACCATATATTTT
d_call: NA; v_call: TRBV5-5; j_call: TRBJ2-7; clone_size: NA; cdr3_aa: CASSLEGGRAAYEQYF; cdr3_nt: TGTGCCAGCAGCTTGGAGGGGGGGCGGGCGGCCTACGAGCAGTACTTC
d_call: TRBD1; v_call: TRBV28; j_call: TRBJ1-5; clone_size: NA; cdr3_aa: CASRPNSRQGVYSNQPQHF; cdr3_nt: TGTGCCAGCAGACCTAACTCTAGACAGGGCGTTTATAGCAATCAGCCCCAGCATTTT
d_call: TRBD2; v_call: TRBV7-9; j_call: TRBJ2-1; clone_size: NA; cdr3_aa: CASSSSGDTHNEQFF; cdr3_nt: TGTGCCAGCAGCTCTAGCGGTGACACTCACAATGAGCAGTTCTTC
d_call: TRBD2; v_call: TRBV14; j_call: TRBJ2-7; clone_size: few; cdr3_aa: CASSVVGGDEQYF; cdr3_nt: TGTGCCAGCAGCGTAGTGGGGGGGGACGAGCAGTACTTC
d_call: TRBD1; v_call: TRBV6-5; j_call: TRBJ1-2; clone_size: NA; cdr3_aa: CASRTGVYGYTF; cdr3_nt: TGTGCCAGCCGGACAGGGGTTTATGGCTACACCTTC
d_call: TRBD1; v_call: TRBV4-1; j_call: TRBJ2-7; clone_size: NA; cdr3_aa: CASSHPAGGTYEQYF; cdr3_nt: TGCGCCAGCAGCCACCCGGCAGGGGGTACCTACGAGCAGTACTTC
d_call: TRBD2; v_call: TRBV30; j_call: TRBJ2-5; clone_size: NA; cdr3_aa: CAWVSGRGMETQYF; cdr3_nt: TGTGCCTGGGTTAGCGGGAGGGGAATGGAGACCCAGTACTTC
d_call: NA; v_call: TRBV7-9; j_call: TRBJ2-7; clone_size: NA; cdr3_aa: CASSPEGVGEQYF; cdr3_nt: TGTGCCAGCAGCCCCGAGGGGGTAGGCGAGCAGTACTTC
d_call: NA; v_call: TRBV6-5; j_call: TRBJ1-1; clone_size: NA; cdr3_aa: CASSARSHEAFF; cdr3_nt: TGTGCCAGCAGTGCCCGGAGTCATGAAGCTTTCTTT
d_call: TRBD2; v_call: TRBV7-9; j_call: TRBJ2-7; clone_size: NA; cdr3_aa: CASSRSGRDEQYF; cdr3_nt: TGTGCCAGCAGCCGTAGCGGGAGGGACGAGCAGTACTTC